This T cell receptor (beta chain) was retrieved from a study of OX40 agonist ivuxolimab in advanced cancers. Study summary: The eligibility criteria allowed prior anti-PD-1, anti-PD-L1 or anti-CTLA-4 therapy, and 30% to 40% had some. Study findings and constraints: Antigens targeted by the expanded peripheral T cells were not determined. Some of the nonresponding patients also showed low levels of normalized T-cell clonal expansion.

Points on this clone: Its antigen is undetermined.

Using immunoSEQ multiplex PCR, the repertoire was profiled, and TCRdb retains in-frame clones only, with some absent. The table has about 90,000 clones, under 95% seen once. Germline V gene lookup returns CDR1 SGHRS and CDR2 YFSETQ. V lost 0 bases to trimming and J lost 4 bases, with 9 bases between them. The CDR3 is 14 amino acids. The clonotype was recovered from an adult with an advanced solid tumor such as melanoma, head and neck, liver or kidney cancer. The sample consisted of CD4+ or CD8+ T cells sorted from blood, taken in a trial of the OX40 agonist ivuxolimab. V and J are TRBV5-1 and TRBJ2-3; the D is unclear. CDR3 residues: CASSLAPGSDTQYF. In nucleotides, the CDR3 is TGCGCCAGCAGCTTGGCGCCCGGTTCAGATACGCAGTATTTT.